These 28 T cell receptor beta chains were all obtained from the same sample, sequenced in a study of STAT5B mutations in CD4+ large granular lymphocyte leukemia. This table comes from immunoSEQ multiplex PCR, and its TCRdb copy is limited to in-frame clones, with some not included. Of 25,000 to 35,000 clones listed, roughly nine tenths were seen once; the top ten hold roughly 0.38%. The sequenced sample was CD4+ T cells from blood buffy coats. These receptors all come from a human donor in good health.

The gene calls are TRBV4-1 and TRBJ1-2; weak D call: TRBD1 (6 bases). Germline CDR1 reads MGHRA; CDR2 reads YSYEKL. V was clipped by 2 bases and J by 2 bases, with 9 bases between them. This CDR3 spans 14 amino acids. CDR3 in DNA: TGCGCCAGCAGCCAACAACAGGGCAACTATGGCTACACCTTC. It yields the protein CASSQQQGNYGYTF.

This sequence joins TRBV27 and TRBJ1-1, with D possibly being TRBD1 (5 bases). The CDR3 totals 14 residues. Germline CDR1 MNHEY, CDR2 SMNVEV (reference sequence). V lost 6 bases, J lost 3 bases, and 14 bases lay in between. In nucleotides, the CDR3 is TGTGCCAGCAGCTTGCAGGGTTTTGACACTGAAGCTTTCTTT. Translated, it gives CASSLQGFDTEAFF.

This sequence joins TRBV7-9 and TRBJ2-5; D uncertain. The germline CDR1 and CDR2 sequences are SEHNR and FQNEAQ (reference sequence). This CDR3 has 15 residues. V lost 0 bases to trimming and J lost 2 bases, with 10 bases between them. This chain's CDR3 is CASSLAAGSQETQYF. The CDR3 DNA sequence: TGTGCCAGCAGCTTAGCGGCCGGCAGTCAAGAGACCCAGTACTTC.

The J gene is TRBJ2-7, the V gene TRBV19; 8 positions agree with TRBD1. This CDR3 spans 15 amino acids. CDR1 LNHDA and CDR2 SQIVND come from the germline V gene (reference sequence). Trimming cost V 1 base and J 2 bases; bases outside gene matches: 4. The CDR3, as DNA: TGTGCCAGTAGTATAGCCCGGACAGGGACCTACGAGCAGTACTTC. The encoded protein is CASSIARTGTYEQYF.

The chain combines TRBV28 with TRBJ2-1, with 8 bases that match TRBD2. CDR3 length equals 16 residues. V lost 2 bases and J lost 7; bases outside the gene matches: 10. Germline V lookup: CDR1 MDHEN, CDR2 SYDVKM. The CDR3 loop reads CASSLGLAGKLNEQFF. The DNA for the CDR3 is TGTGCCAGCAGTTTAGGGCTAGCGGGTAAACTTAATGAGCAGTTCTTC.

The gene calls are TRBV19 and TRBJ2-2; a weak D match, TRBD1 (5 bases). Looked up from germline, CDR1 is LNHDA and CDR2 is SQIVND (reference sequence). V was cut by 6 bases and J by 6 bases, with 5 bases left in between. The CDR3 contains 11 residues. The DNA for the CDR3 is TGTGCCAGTAGGACAGCCGGGGAGCTGTTTTTT. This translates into CASRTAGELFF.

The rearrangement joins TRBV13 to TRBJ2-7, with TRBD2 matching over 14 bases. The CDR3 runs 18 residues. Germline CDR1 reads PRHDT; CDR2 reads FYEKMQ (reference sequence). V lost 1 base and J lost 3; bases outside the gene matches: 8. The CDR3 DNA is TGTGCCAGCAGCTTAGCCAAGGGACTAGCGGGAGACGTCTACGAGCAGTACTTC. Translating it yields CASSLAKGLAGDVYEQYF.

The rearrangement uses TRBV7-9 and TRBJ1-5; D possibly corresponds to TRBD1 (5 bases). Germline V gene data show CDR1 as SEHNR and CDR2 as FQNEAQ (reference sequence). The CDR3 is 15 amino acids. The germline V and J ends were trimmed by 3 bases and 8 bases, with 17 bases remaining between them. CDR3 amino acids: CASSLGGYGWEPQHF. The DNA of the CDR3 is TGTGCCAGCAGCTTGGGGGGTTATGGCTGGGAGCCCCAGCATTTT.

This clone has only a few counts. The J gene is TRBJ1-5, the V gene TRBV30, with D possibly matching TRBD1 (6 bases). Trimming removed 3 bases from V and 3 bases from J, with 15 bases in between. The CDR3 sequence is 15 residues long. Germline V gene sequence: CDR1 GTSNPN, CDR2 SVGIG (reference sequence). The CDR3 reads CAWSTKQGNNQPQHF. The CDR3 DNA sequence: TGTGCCTGGAGCACTAAACAGGGTAACAATCAGCCCCAGCATTTT.

CDR3 in DNA: TGTGCCAGCAGCTTAGCAGGGGGCGAAAAACTGTTTTTT. Translation gives CASSLAGGEKLFF. J is TRBJ1-4 and V is TRBV7-9; 7 nucleotides agree with TRBD1. CDR1 and CDR2 (germline): SEHNR, FQNEAQ (reference sequence). V trimming: 0 bases; J trimming: 8 bases; junction bases outside the gene matches: 0. The CDR3 is made up of 13 amino acids. The variable domain in full, completed from reference TRBV7-9 and TRBJ1-4, reads DTGVSQNPRHKITKRGQNVTFRCDPISEHNRLYWYRQTLGQGPEFLTYFQNEAQLEKSRLLSDRFSAERPKGSFSTLEIQRTEQGDSAMYLCASSLAGGEKLFFGSGTQLSVL.

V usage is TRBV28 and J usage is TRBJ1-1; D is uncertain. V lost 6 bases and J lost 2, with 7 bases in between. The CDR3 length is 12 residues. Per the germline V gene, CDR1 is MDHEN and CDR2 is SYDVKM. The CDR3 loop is CASRPPNTEAFF. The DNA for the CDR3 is TGTGCCAGCAGACCGCCAAACACTGAAGCTTTCTTT. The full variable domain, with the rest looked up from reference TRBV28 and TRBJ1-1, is DVKVTQSSRYLVKRTGEKVFLECVQDMDHENMFWYRQDPGLGLRLIYFSYDVKMKEKGDIPEGYSVSREKKERFSLILESASTNQTSMYLCASRPPNTEAFFGQGTRLTVV.

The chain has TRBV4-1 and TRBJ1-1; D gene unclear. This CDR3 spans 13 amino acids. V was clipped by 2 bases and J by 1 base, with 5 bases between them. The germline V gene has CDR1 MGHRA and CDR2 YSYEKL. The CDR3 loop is CASSQLRNTEAFF. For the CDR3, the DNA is TGCGCCAGCAGCCAACTAAGGAACACTGAAGCTTTCTTT.

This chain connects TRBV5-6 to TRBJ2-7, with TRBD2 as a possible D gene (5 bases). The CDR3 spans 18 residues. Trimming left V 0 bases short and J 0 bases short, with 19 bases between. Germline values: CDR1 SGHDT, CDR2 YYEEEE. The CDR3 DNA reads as TGTGCCAGCAGCTTGGGCGGGTTTAACAGACCTTTCTCCTACGAGCAGTACTTC. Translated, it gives CASSLGGFNRPFSYEQYF.

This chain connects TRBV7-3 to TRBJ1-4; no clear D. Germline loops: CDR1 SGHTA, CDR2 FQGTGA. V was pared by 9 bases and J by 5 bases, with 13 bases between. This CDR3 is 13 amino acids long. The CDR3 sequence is CASSREPNEKLFF. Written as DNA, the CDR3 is TGTGCCAGTAGCCGGGAGCCCAATGAAAAACTGTTTTTT. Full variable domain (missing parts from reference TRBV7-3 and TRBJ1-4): GAGVSQTPSNKVTEKGKYVELRCDPISGHTALYWYRQSLGQGPEFLIYFQGTGAADDSGLPNDRFFAVRPEGSVSTLKIQRTERGDSAVYLCASSREPNEKLFFGSGTQLSVL.

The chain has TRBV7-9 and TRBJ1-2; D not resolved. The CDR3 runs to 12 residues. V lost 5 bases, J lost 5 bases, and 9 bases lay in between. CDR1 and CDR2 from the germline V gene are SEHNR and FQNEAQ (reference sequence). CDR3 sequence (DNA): TGTGCCAGCAGCCCGGAGTTGTATGGCTACACCTTC. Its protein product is CASSPELYGYTF.

CDR3 sequence: CASSSGPDYGYTF. The CDR3 DNA sequence: TGTGCCAGCAGCTCAGGACCCGACTATGGCTACACCTTC. This chain joins TRBV28 and TRBJ1-2, with D unresolved. The V gene lost 6 bases and the J gene lost 3 bases, with 11 bases spanning the gap. The CDR3 loop spans 13 amino acids. CDR1 is MDHEN and CDR2 is SYDVKM in the germline V gene.

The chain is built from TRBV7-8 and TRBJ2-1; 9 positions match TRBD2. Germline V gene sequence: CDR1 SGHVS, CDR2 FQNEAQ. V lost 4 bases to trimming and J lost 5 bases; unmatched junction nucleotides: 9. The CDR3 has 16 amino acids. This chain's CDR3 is CASSSQEASGDNEQFF. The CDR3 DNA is TGTGCCAGCAGCTCCCAGGAGGCTAGCGGGGACAATGAGCAGTTCTTC. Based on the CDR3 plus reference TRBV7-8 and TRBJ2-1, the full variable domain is GAGVSQSPRYKVAKRGQDVALRCDPISGHVSLFWYQQALGQGPEFLTYFQNEAQLDKSGLPSDRFFAERPEGSVSTLKIQRTQQEDSAVYLCASSSQEASGDNEQFFGPGTRLTVL.

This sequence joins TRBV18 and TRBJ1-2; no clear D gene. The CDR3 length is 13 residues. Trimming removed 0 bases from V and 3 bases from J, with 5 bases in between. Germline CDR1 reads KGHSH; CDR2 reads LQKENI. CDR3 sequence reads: CASSPPGYYGYTF. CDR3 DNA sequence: TGTGCCAGCTCACCACCGGGATACTATGGCTACACCTTC.

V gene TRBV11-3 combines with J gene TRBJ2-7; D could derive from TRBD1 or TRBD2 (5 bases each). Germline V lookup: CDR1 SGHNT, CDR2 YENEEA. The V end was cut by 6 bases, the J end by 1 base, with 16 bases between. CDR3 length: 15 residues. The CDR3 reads CASSTTGGPSYEQYF. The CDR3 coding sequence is TGTGCCAGCAGTACTACAGGAGGCCCTTCCTACGAGCAGTACTTC.

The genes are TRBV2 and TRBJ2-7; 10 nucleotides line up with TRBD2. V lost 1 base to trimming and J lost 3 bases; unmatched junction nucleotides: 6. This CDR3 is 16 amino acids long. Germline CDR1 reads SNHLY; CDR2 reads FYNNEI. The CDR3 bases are TGTGCCAGCAGTGAAGGGTTAGCGGGAGGAGGCTACGAGCAGTACTTC. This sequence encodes CASSEGLAGGGYEQYF.

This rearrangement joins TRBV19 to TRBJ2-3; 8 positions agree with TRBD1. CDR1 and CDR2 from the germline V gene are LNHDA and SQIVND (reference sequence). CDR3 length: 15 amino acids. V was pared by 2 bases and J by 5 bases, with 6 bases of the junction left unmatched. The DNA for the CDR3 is TGTGCCAGTAGTATAATGGCAGGGGGCCAAGATACGCAGTATTTT. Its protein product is CASSIMAGGQDTQYF. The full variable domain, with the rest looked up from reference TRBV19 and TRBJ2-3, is DGGITQSPKYLFRKEGQNVTLSCEQNLNHDAMYWYRQDPGQGLRLIYYSQIVNDFQKGDIAEGYSVSREKKESFPLTVTSAQKNPTAFYLCASSIMAGGQDTQYFGPGTRLTVL.

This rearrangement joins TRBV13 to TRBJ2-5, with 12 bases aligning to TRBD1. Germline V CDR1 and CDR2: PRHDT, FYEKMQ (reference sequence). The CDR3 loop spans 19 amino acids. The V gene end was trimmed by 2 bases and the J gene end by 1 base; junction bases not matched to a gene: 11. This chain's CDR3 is CASSLTRWGQGALQETQYF. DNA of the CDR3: TGTGCCAGCAGCTTAACGCGGTGGGGACAGGGGGCCCTCCAAGAGACCCAGTACTTC.

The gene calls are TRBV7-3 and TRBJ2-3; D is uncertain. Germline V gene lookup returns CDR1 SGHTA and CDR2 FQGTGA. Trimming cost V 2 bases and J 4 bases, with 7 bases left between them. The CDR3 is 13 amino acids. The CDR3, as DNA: TGTGCCAGCAGCTTAGGAGCAGCAGATACGCAGTATTTT. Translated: CASSLGAADTQYF.

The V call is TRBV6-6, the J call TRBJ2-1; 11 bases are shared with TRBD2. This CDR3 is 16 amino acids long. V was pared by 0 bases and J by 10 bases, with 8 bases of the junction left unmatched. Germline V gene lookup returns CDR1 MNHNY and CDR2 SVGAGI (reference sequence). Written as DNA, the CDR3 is TGTGCCAGCAGTTACTCGAAACTAGCGGGAGTTAACGAGCAGTTCTTC. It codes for CASSYSKLAGVNEQFF.

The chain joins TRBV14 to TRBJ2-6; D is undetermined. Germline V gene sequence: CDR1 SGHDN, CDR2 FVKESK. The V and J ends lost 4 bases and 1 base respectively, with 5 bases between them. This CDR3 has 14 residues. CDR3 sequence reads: CASSRNSGANVLTF. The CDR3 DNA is TGTGCCAGCAGCCGCAATTCTGGGGCCAACGTCCTGACTTTC.

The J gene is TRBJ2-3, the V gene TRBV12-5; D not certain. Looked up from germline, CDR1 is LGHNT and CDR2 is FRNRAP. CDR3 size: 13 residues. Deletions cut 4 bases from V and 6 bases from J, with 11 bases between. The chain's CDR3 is CASGSPNMDTQYF. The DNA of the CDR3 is TGTGCTAGTGGTTCCCCAAACATGGATACGCAGTATTTT.

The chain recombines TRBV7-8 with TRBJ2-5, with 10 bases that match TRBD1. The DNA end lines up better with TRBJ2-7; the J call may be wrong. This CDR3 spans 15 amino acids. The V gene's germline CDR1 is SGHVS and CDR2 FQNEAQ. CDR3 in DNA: TGTGCCAGCAGCACTGGACAGGGGGGTCCCTACGAGCAGTACTTC. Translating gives CASSTGQGGPYEQYF.

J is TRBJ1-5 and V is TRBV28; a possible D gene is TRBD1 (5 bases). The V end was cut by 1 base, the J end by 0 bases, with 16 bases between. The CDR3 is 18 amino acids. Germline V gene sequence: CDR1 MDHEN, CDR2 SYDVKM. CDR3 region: CASSLSFGTDYSNQPQHF. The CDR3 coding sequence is TGTGCCAGCAGTTTATCGTTCGGGACCGATTATAGCAATCAGCCCCAGCATTTT.